A single sample gave rise to the 4 T cell receptor beta chains below, sequenced in a study of T cell changes during pregnancy in multiple sclerosis. TCRdb keeps only in-frame clones here, not all; method: immunoSEQ multiplex PCR. The sample records tens of thousands of clones, 92% being singletons. Sequences were derived from peripheral blood, sampled before pregnancy. These receptors originate from a female donor with multiple sclerosis, enrolled in a pregnancy study.

The chain has TRBV6-5 and TRBJ1-1, with a tentative D call TRBD1 (5 bases). The V end lost 0 bases, the J end lost 4 bases, and 12 bases lay between the germline ends. Germline V gives CDR1 MNHEY, CDR2 SVGAGI. CDR3 size: 15 residues. CDR3 nucleotides: TGTGCCAGCAGTTACTCTGGGGCTTCGAGCACTGAAGCTTTCTTT. Its protein is CASSYSGASSTEAFF.

V and J are TRBV19 and TRBJ1-5; D gene ambiguous. CDR3 length: 14 amino acids. Germline values: CDR1 LNHDA, CDR2 SQIVND (reference sequence). V dropped 0 bases and J dropped 5 bases, with 8 bases sitting between them. As DNA, the CDR3 is TGTGCCAGTAGTATAGATTTTGCGGATCAGCCCCAGCATTTT. Protein sequence: CASSIDFADQPQHF.

The V gene is TRBV9, the J gene TRBJ2-2, with 8 bases matching TRBD1. The J segment lost 4 bases and the V segment lost 6 bases, leaving 2 bases of the junction unmatched. CDR1 is SGDLS, CDR2 YYNGEE, per germline. CDR3 length: 13 amino acids. The CDR3 here is CASTDRGTGELFF. CDR3 in DNA: TGTGCCAGCACTGACAGGGGCACCGGGGAGCTGTTTTTT.

This chain connects TRBV9 to TRBJ2-1, with 13 bases that match TRBD2. Looked up from germline, CDR1 is SGDLS and CDR2 is YYNGEE. V was clipped by 0 bases and J by 7 bases; unmatched bases: 10. CDR3 length: 18 residues. Here the CDR3 DNA reads TGTGCCAGCAGCGTAGGGACTAGCGGGGGCCTCGGGTGGAATGAGCAGTTCTTC. Protein sequence: CASSVGTSGGLGWNEQFF.